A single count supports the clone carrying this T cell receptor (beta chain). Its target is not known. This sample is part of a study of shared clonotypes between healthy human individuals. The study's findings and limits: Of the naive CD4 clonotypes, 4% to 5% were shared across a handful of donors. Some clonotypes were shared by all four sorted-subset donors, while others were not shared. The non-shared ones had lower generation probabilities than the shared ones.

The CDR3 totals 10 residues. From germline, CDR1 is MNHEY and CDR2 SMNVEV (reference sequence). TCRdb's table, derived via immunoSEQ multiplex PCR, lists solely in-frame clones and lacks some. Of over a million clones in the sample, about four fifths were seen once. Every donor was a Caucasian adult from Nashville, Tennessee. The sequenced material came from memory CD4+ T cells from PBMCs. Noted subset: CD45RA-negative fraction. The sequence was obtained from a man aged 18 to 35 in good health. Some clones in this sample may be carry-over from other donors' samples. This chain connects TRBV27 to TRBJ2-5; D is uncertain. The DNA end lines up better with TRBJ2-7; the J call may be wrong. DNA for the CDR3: TGTGCCAGCAGTTTCCACGAGCAGTACTTC. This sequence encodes CASSFHEQYF.